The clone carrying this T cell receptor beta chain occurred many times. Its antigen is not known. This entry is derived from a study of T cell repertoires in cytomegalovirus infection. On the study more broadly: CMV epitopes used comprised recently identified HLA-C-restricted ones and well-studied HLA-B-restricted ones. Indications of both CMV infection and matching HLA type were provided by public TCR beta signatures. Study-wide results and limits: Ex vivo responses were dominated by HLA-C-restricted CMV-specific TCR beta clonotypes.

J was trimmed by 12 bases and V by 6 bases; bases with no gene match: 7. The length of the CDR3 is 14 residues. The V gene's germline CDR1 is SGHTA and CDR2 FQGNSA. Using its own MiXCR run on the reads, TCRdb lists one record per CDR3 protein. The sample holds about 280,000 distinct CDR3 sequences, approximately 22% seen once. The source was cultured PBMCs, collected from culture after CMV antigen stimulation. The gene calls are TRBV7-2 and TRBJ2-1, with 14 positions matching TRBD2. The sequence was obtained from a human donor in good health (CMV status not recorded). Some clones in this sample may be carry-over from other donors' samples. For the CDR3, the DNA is TGTGCCAGCAGACTCGGGACTAGCGGGAGATTGCAGTTCTTC. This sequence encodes CASRLGTSGRLQFF.